This TCR beta chain originates from a study of T cell changes during pregnancy in multiple sclerosis. The protocol was immunoSEQ multiplex PCR, while the TCRdb copy is restricted to in-frame clones and leaves out a portion. This table holds approximately 100,000 clones, roughly 90% found once. The CDR3 loop spans 14 amino acids. V was cut by 7 bases and J by 4 bases, with 14 bases left in between. CDR1 and CDR2 (germline): SNHLY, FYNNEI. This TCR came from a female donor with multiple sclerosis, enrolled in a pregnancy study. Material: peripheral blood, obtained after pregnancy. The V call is TRBV2, the J call TRBJ2-1; tentatively, D is TRBD2 (5 bases). The CDR3 DNA sequence: TGTGCCAGCACCCCCAGCGGAGATTACAATGAGCAGTTCTTC. It is translated as CASTPSGDYNEQFF.